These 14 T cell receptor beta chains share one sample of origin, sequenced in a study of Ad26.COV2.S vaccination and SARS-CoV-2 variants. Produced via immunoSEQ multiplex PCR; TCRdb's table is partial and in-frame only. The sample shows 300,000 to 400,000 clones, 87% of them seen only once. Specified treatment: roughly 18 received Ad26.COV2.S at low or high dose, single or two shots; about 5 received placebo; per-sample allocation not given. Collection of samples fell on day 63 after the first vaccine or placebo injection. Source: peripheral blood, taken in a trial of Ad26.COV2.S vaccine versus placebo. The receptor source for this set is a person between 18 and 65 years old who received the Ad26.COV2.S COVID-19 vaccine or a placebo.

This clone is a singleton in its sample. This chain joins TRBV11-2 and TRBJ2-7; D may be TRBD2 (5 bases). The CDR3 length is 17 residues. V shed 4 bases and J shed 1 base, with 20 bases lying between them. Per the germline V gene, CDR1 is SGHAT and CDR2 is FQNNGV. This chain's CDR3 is CASSSRAPRASSYEQYF. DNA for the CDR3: TGTGCCAGCAGCTCCCGAGCCCCGAGGGCAAGTTCCTACGAGCAGTACTTC.

CDR3: CASSYSGVSTGELFF. CDR3 nucleotide sequence: TGTGCCAGCTCGTATAGCGGGGTCAGCACCGGGGAGCTGTTTTTT. The chain joins TRBV18 to TRBJ2-2; TRBD2 agrees at 8 bases. Unmatched junction bases numbered 7, after V lost 6 bases and J lost 4 bases. CDR3 length: 15 residues. The germline V gene has CDR1 KGHSH and CDR2 LQKENI.

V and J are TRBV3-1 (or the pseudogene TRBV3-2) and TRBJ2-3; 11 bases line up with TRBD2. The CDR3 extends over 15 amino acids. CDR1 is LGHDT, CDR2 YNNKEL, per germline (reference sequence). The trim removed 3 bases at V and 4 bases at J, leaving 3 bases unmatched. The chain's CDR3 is CASSHLAGGSDTQYF. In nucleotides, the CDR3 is TGTGCCAGCAGCCATCTAGCGGGGGGTTCAGATACGCAGTATTTT.

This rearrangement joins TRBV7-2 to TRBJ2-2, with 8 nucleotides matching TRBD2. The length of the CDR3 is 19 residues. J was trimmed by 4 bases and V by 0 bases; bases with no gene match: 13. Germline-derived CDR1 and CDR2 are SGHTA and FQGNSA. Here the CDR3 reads CASSLAPSGQRAATGELFF. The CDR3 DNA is TGTGCCAGCAGCTTAGCGCCTAGCGGGCAACGCGCGGCCACCGGGGAGCTGTTTTTT.

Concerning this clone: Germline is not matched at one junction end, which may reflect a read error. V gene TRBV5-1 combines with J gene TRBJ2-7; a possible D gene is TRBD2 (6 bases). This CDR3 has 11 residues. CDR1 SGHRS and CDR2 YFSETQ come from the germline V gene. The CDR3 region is CASSPRDGTGF. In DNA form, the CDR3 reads TGCGCCAGCAGCCCGCGGGACGGGACCGGCTTC. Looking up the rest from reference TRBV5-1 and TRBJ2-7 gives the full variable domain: KAGVTQTPRYLIKTRGQQVTLSCSPISGHRSVSWYQQTPGQGLQFLFEYFSETQRNKGNFPGRFSGRQFSNSRSEMNVSTLELGDSALYLCASSPRDGTGFGPGTRLTVT.

The CDR3 sequence is CASSQDRDGSRGYGYTF. Written as DNA, the CDR3 is TGCGCCAGCAGCCAAGATAGAGACGGATCCCGTGGGTATGGCTACACCTTC. This rearrangement joins TRBV4-1 to TRBJ1-2; D remains unclear. The V gene lost 0 bases and the J gene lost 5 bases, with 19 bases spanning the gap. CDR1 is MGHRA, CDR2 YSYEKL, per germline. The CDR3 runs to 17 residues.

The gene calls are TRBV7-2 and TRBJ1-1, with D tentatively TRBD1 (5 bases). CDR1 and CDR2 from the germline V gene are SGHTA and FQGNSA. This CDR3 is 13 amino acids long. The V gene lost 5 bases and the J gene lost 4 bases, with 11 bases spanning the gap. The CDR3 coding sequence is TGTGCCAGCAGCCCAGGTAGGGGCACTGAAGCTTTCTTT. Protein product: CASSPGRGTEAFF.

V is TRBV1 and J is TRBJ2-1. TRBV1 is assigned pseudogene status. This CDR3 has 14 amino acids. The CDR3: CTSSYSEQVGEQFF. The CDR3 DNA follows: TGCACCAGCAGCTACTCGGAGCAGGTGGGTGAGCAGTTCTTC.

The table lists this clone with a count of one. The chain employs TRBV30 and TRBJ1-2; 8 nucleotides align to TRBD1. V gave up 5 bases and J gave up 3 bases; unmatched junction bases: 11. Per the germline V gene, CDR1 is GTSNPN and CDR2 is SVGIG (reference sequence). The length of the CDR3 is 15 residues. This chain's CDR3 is CAWDGQGAGDYGYTF. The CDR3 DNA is TGTGCCTGGGATGGGCAGGGGGCGGGGGACTATGGCTACACCTTC.

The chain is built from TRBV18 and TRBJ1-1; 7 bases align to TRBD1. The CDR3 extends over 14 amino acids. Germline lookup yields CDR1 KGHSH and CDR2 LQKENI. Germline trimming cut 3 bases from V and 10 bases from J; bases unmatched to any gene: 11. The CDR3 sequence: CASSPADRPAGAFF. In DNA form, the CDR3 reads TGTGCCAGCTCACCCGCGGACAGGCCGGCGGGAGCTTTCTTT.

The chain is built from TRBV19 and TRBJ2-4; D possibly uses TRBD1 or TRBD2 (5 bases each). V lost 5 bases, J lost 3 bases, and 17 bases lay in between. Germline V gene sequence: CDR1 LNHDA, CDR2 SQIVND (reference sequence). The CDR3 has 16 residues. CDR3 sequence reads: CASSVRRGAGKNIQYF. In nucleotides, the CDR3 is TGTGCCAGTAGTGTGCGCAGAGGGGCCGGCAAAAACATTCAGTACTTC. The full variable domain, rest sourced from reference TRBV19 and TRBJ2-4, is DGGITQSPKYLFRKEGQNVTLSCEQNLNHDAMYWYRQDPGQGLRLIYYSQIVNDFQKGDIAEGYSVSREKKESFPLTVTSAQKNPTAFYLCASSVRRGAGKNIQYFGAGTRLSVL.

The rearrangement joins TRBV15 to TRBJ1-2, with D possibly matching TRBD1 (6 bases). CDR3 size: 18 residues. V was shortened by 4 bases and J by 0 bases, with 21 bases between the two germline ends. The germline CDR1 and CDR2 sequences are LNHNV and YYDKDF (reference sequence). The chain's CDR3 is CATSTTWGGAPTNYGYTF. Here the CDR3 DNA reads TGTGCCACCAGCACCACTTGGGGGGGCGCCCCTACTAACTATGGCTACACCTTC.

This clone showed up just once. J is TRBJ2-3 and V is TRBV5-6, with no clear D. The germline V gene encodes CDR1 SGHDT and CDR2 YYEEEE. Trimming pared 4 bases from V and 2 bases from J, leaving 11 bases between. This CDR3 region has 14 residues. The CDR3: CASSPAGHTDTQYF. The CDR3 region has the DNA TGTGCCAGCAGCCCTGCCGGTCACACAGATACGCAGTATTTT.

The CDR3 is CASSLPGDGYTF. The CDR3 DNA sequence: TGTGCCAGCAGTTTACCGGGGGATGGCTACACCTTC. The chain recombines TRBV27 with TRBJ1-2; the D gene is possibly TRBD1 (5 bases). V was pared by 2 bases and J by 6 bases, with 7 bases between. The CDR3 is made up of 12 amino acids. In germline, CDR1 is MNHEY, CDR2 SMNVEV (reference sequence).